This T cell receptor beta chain was identified in a study of shared clonotypes between healthy human individuals. Broader study findings: The represented genetic and exposure-history diversity was limited by the small number of donors.

Deep-level running was used for the assay. Only in-frame clones appear in the TCRdb table, and some are missing; sequencing was by immunoSEQ multiplex PCR. This table has around 600,000 clones, 98% appearing once. Germline loops: CDR1 SQVTM, CDR2 ANQGSEA. The CDR3 sequence is 15 residues long. J gave up 4 bases and V 1 base, and 8 bases lay outside the gene matches. Selected positively for CCR7 and CD45RO-negative, naive CD8 cells excluded terminally differentiated effector memory CD45RA+ cells. Remarks on this clone: Its target is not known.

The TCR was taken from a man younger than 40 in good health. V is TRBV29-1 and J is TRBJ2-7; 9 nucleotides align to TRBD1. Sequencing was performed on naive CD8+ T cells sorted from blood. This CDR3 reads CSVEGTRDREYEQYF. In DNA form, the CDR3 reads TGCAGCGTTGAAGGGACCCGGGACAGGGAGTACGAGCAGTACTTC.